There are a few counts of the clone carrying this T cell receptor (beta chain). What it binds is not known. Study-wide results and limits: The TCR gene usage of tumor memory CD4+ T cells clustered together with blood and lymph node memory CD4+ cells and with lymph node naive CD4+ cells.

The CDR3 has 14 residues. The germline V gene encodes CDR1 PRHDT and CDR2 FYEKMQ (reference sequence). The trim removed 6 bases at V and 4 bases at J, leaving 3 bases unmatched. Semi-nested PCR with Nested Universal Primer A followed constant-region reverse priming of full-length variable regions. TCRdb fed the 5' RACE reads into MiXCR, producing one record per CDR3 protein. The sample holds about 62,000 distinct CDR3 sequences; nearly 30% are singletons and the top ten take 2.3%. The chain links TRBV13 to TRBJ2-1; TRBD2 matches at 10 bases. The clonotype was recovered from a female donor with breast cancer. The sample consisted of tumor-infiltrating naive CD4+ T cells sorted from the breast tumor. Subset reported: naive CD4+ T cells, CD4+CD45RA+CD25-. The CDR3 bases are TGTGCCAGCAGTAGCGGGGGGCGGTACAATGAGCAGTTCTTC. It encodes CASSSGGRYNEQFF.